A selection of T cell receptor beta chains follows, all from one sample in a study of identifying expanded T cells in peripheral blood. Assay: immunoSEQ multiplex PCR; the TCRdb copy retains only in-frame clones and omits some. This table has around 70,000 clones, about 90% appearing once. Source material: blood. The receptors here all came from a person aged 18 to 75 in good health. CDR3s include the opening cysteine and the closing phenylalanine or tryptophan. D genes are given only for firm matches. Not every row has a clone size; where given, it reads once, few, many or a size class.

clone_size j_call v_call d_call cdr3_aa cdr3_nt
. TRBJ2-7 TRBV6-5 . CASREGAGDHYEQYF TGTGCCAGCAGGGAGGGGGCAGGGGATCACTACGAGCAGTACTTC
. TRBJ1-5 TRBV11-2 . CASSPHRAEPQHF TGTGCCAGCAGCCCCCACCGGGCGGAGCCCCAGCATTTT
. TRBJ2-7 TRBV5-5 TRBD1 CASSPGTGMSEQYF TGTGCCAGCAGCCCCGGGACAGGGATGAGCGAGCAGTACTTC
few TRBJ2-1 TRBV5-1 . CASSLVAGMAYNEQFF TGCGCCAGCAGCTTGGTTGCGGGTATGGCCTACAATGAGCAGTTCTTC
. TRBJ1-1 TRBV5-1 . CASTGEGVKRNTEAFF TGCGCCAGCACGGGGGAGGGGGTAAAGCGGAACACTGAAGCTTTCTTT
. TRBJ2-7 TRBV12-5 TRBD1 CASGLGQGEEQYF TGTGCTAGTGGTTTGGGACAGGGAGAAGAGCAGTACTTC
. TRBJ1-1 TRBV29-1 . CSAYPMGIVGSAFF TGCAGCGCCTACCCCATGGGGATAGTAGGGTCGGCTTTCTTT
. TRBJ2-2 TRBV30 . CAWIGGTGELFF TGTGCCTGGATTGGAGGCACCGGGGAGCTGTTTTTT
. TRBJ2-2 TRBV11-2 . CASRSSMETGELFF TGTGCCAGCAGGAGTAGTATGGAGACCGGGGAGCTGTTTTTT
. TRBJ1-3 TRBV18 . CASSYGSQGNTIYF TGTGCCAGCTCATACGGGTCTCAGGGAAACACCATATATTTT
. TRBJ1-3 TRBV5-6 . CATPGGYTIYF TGTGCCACCCCGGGGGGGTACACCATATATTTT
. TRBJ2-5 TRBV19 . CASSPTWTSETQYF TGTGCCAGCTCACCTACGTGGACATCAGAGACCCAGTACTTC
. TRBJ1-6 TRBV9 . CASSVGGDPNSPLHF TGTGCCAGCAGCGTAGGGGGGGACCCTAATTCACCCCTCCACTTT
few TRBJ2-5 TRBV5-1 TRBD1 CASSLAGNRGETQYF TGCGCCAGCAGCTTGGCCGGGAACAGGGGGGAGACCCAGTACTTC
. TRBJ2-5 TRBV18 . CASSPPKGVETQYF TGTGCCAGCTCACCACCGAAGGGTGTGGAGACCCAGTACTTC
. TRBJ2-7 TRBV6-1 . CASTWGVREYEQYF TGTGCCAGCACTTGGGGAGTAAGGGAGTACGAGCAGTACTTC
. TRBJ2-1 TRBV28 . CASNPPGVIFYEQFF TGTGCCAGCAACCCGCCGGGGGTCATTTTCTATGAGCAGTTCTTC
. TRBJ2-5 TRBV19 . CASGTVQETQYF TGTGCCAGCGGGACTGTCCAAGAGACCCAGTACTTC
. TRBJ1-1 TRBV6-6 . CASSYSAANTEAFF TGTGCCAGCAGTTACTCTGCAGCGAACACTGAAGCTTTCTTT
. TRBJ2-3 TRBV6-1 . CASRRASGVTDTQYF TGTGCCAGCAGGAGGGCCAGTGGGGTCACAGATACGCAGTATTTT
few TRBJ2-3 TRBV25-1 . CASSEFSLTDTQYF TGTGCCAGCAGTGAATTTAGCCTCACAGATACGCAGTATTTT
once TRBJ1-2 TRBV7-2 TRBD1 CASSRDREYGYTF TGTGCCAGCAGCCGGGACAGGGAGTATGGCTACACCTTC
. TRBJ2-7 TRBV30 . CAWSGDYEQYF TGTGCCTGGAGTGGGGACTACGAGCAGTACTTC
. TRBJ1-3 TRBV6-5 . CASRSQGNTIYF TGTGCCAGCAGGTCCCAGGGAAACACCATATATTTT
once TRBJ1-4 TRBV28 . CASRAGPGEKLFF TGTGCCAGCAGGGCGGGTCCAGGTGAAAAACTGTTTTTT
. TRBJ2-7 TRBV11-1 TRBD1 CASSSPGTGGNYEQYF TGTGCCAGCAGCTCACCCGGGACAGGGGGTAACTACGAGCAGTACTTC
. TRBJ2-2 TRBV10-1 TRBD1 CASSALTGSKAGELFF TGCGCCAGCAGTGCCCTGACAGGGTCTAAGGCCGGGGAGCTGTTTTTT
. TRBJ2-3 TRBV29-1 . CSVEGRVNTDTQYF TGCAGCGTTGAAGGTCGGGTCAACACAGATACGCAGTATTTT
. TRBJ2-1 TRBV5-6 . CASYESKRDNEQFF TGTGCCAGCTACGAAAGCAAACGGGACAATGAGCAGTTCTTC
once TRBJ2-7 TRBV5-4 . CASSLGQGGVYEQYF TGTGCCAGCAGCTTGGGACAGGGAGGCGTCTACGAGCAGTACTTC
. TRBJ1-1 TRBV25-1 . CASSDLGDGNTEAFF TGTGCCAGCAGTGACTTAGGGGACGGAAACACTGAAGCTTTCTTT
once TRBJ2-7 TRBV12-5 . CASGLVGEQYF TGTGCTAGTGGTTTGGTGGGGGAGCAGTACTTC
. TRBJ2-7 TRBV7-6 TRBD1 CASSSSPPGQSLNEQYF TGTGCCAGCAGCTCTAGCCCCCCGGGACAGTCCTTAAACGAGCAGTACTTC
. TRBJ2-7 TRBV5-1 . CASSLVSPSYEQYF TGCGCCAGCAGCTTGGTCAGTCCCTCCTACGAGCAGTACTTC
. TRBJ1-5 TRBV6-6 TRBD1 CASSWTGDNQPQHF TGTGCCAGCAGCTGGACAGGGGACAATCAGCCCCAGCATTTT
. TRBJ1-1 TRBV7-8 . CASSLNVDGEAFF TGTGCCAGCAGCTTAAATGTGGACGGTGAAGCTTTCTTT
. TRBJ2-2 TRBV28 . CASSLGRITGELFF TGTGCCAGCAGTTTAGGCAGGATCACCGGGGAGCTGTTTTTT
. TRBJ2-2 TRBV11-2 . CASSLEYGPGELFF TGTGCCAGCAGCTTAGAGTACGGTCCCGGGGAGCTGTTTTTT
. TRBJ2-3 TRBV23-1 . CASSQSKGRERSTDTQYF TGCGCCAGCAGTCAATCGAAGGGAAGGGAACGGAGCACAGATACGCAGTATTTT
. TRBJ2-5 TRBV5-1 TRBD2 CASMLAGGETQYF TGCGCCAGCATGCTAGCGGGAGGGGAGACCCAGTACTTC
. TRBJ2-1 TRBV27 . CASRGLGDYNEQFF TGTGCCAGCAGAGGACTCGGGGACTACAATGAGCAGTTCTTC
. TRBJ2-7 TRBV7-8 TRBD1 CASSLADRVGEQYF TGTGCCAGCAGCTTAGCGGACAGGGTAGGGGAGCAGTACTTC
. TRBJ2-2 TRBV7-8 . CASSPSGAATGELFF TGTGCCAGCAGCCCGTCCGGGGCGGCCACCGGGGAGCTGTTTTTT
. TRBJ1-2 TRBV5-3 TRBD1 CARSGDRGRDGYTF TGTGCCAGAAGCGGAGACAGGGGGCGTGATGGCTACACCTTC
few TRBJ2-7 TRBV19 TRBD1 CASSRRDRVGYEQYF TGTGCCAGTAGTAGGAGGGACAGGGTGGGATACGAGCAGTACTTC
. TRBJ2-2 TRBV19 . CASSARGDGELFF TGTGCCAGTAGCGCACGCGGGGACGGGGAGCTGTTTTTT
. TRBJ2-2 TRBV5-1 TRBD1 CASGGQGLGTGELFF TGCGCCAGTGGCGGACAGGGTCTGGGCACCGGGGAGCTGTTTTTT
. TRBJ2-6 TRBV19 . CASVDTGRAGANVLTF TGTGCCAGTGTGGATACAGGTAGAGCCGGGGCCAACGTCCTGACTTTC
. TRBJ2-3 TRBV11-2 . CASSPSASGPDTQYF TGTGCCAGCAGCCCCTCGGCCAGCGGGCCAGATACGCAGTATTTT
. TRBJ1-1 TRBV27 . CASSLSTGFETEAFF TGTGCCAGCAGTTTATCAACGGGGTTCGAGACTGAAGCTTTCTTT
. TRBJ1-5 TRBV30 TRBD1 CAWSVMSGGNQPQHF TGTGCCTGGAGTGTAATGTCAGGGGGGAATCAGCCCCAGCATTTT
once TRBJ2-2 TRBV28 . CASRTVNTGELFF TGTGCCAGTCGGACTGTGAACACCGGGGAGCTGTTTTTT
. TRBJ1-1 TRBV18 . CASSRTENTEAFF TGTGCCAGCTCACGGACGGAGAACACTGAAGCTTTCTTT